This TCR beta chain was captured by sequencing in a study of T cell responses to AZD1222 COVID-19 vaccine. Regarding the study as a whole: Sampling that yielded the repertoires occurred only after the peak T cell response. Reportedly, close to half of spike-specific TCRs are directed against unmutated variant regions. Clonal diversity may have been underestimated, and the donors were mostly white British, with more females than males.

Doses given second, at about 4 or about 12 weeks, were pooled. This clone was seen more than once but under ten times. Its antigen is undetermined. The method was immunoSEQ multiplex PCR; TCRdb's version includes in-frame clones alone and lacks a portion of them. This table holds under 200,000 clones, 70% to 90% found once. Looked up from germline, CDR1 is MDHEN and CDR2 is SYDVKM. The CDR3 spans 13 residues. V lost 6 bases, J lost 4 bases, and 9 bases lay in between. The sample consisted of peripheral blood, taken 28 days after the second AZD1222 dose. The chain combines TRBV28 with TRBJ2-2; D remains unclear. The origin of this receptor is an adult who received the AZD1222 COVID-19 vaccine. This chain's CDR3 is CASSSPPTGELFF. The CDR3 nucleotides are TGTGCCAGCAGCTCCCCCCCCACCGGGGAGCTGTTTTTT.